This T cell receptor beta chain was observed in a study of neurological immune-mediated disorders (dated by TCRdb to the late 2010s). Background for the entire study: The study compared peripheral blood TCR-beta repertoires of HTLV-I-associated myelopathy (HAM/TSP) patients, multiple sclerosis patients and healthy controls using UMI-based sequencing. The 95 to 110 TCR-beta libraries covered PBMC samples along with longitudinal samples, technical triplicates, and paired sorted CD4+ and CD8+ T-cell subsets. Of the 70 or so subjects in the cohort, around 14 were HAM/TSP patients, about 34 were multiple sclerosis patients, and about 20 were healthy controls.

Comment on this clonotype: Its antigen is still unknown. Base qualities were left out, and no much larger clone turns up one base away.

Unsorted PBMC libraries were generated from 2 million PBMCs stored in RNAlater at -80 °C until RNA extraction. PBMCs were separated from peripheral blood using Ficoll-Hypaque density gradient centrifugation and then cryopreserved in liquid nitrogen. cDNA synthesis used template-switch 5'RACE with a primer carrying a 10-nucleotide random unique molecular identifier tagging each TCR transcript. Each sequencing run produced over 190 million TCR-beta sequences covering 15-18 subjects. The RNeasy kit was used for extraction of total RNA. The KAPA Real-time Library Amplification kit was used to amplify TCR-beta VDJ regions with primers targeting the TCR constant region and the 5'RACE anchor. A first PCR added sample indexes and Illumina adaptors, and a second PCR then raised library yield. After Ampure bead purification, the roughly 650 bp TCR product was size-selected on a 2% E-gel SizeSelection system. Before pooling, library quality was checked on a Bioanalyzer, concentration was measured with Qubit, and libraries were quantified with the Kapa Library Quantification kit. An Illumina HiSeq 2500 was used to sequence the libraries paired-end at 2 x 150 bp. To increase sequence diversity, roughly 24-30% phiX was spiked into each library pool. The original methods were these. Quality-filtered reads were processed with the UMI-based MiGEC pipeline, and over 90% of raw TCR sequences were removed by the MiGEC pipeline during error correction. IMGT germline references were used for alignment of VDJ genes, and clonotypes were defined by a unique CDR3 amino acid sequence together with V-J genes. Clonal expansion, Shannon diversity and CDR3 relatedness (CalcPairwiseDistances, ClusterSamples) were evaluated with VDJtools, and phylogenetic trees were built with CLCbio workbench. Clones with at least 8 unique UMIs were defined as expanded, with this threshold being based on coefficient-of-variation modelling across technical triplicates. TCRdb reran the public reads through fastp at Q25 and MiXCR, keeping productive beta chains. Entries are consolidated by CDR3 protein sequence, retaining the most common genes and DNA. TCRdb, rather than the study authors, made the V and J calls. Counted in this sample were more than 20,000 distinct CDR3 sequences; roughly 15% of them appeared once. The top ten constitute 15% of the sample.

The cysteine opens and the phenylalanine closes a CDR3 of 15 amino acids. Only CDR3 DNA is held: 45 bases, read in frame from base 1. Germline trimming amounts to 5 bases on V and 5 bases on J, with 6 as the count of junction bases outside the gene matches. The germline V gene supplies CDR1 SGHTA and CDR2 FQGNSA. Points the paper makes about the study in general: The highest TCR clonal expansion was observed in HAM/TSP patients, whereas the lowest was observed in MS patients, even when compared with healthy controls. Expanded clones from different subjects shared no identical CDR3 amino acid sequences, which suggests that TCR-beta repertoires were private in all groups.

The chain is encoded by TRBV7-2 joined to TRBJ2-5, and TRBD2 matches 12 of the central bases. Sequenced material: PBMCs. The sequence derives from a female donor with HTLV-1-associated myelopathy (HAM/TSP). CDR3 region: CASSRGLAGLETQYF. The nucleotide sequence reads as follows: TGTGCCAGCAGCCGAGGACTAGCGGGACTGGAGACCCAGTACTTC. Full variable domain (CDR3 extended with the reference TRBV7-2 and TRBJ2-5 proteins): GAGVSQSPSNKVTEKGKDVELRCDPISGHTALYWYRQSLGQGLEFLIYFQGNSAPDKSGLPSDRFSAERTGGSVSTLTIQRTQQEDSAVYLCASSRGLAGLETQYFGPGTRLLVL.